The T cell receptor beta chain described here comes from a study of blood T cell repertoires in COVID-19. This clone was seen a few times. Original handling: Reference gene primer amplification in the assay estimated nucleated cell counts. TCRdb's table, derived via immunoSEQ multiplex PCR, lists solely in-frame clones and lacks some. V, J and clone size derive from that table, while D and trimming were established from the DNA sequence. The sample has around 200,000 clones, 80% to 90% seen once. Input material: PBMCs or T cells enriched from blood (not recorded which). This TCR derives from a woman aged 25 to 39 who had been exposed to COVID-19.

The CDR3 coding sequence is TGTGCCAGCAGCTTGGAGGGGAATGACTACGAGCAGTACTTC. Translation: CASSLEGNDYEQYF. The chain combines TRBV5-4 with TRBJ2-7; D is possibly TRBD1 (5 bases). The CDR3 covers 14 residues. Germline values: CDR1 SGHNT, CDR2 YYREEE (reference sequence). Trimming shortened V by 0 bases and J by 3 bases, and 10 bases separated the two germline ends.